This T cell receptor beta chain derives from a study of blood T cell repertoires in COVID-19. In the original workflow: Amplification from reference gene primers served as the basis for estimated nucleated cell counts. Libraries were prepared by immunoSEQ multiplex PCR; TCRdb keeps only in-frame clonotypes and omits some of them. Clone size and V and J calls were adopted from that table, with D and trimming inferred from the DNA. The profile shows some 150,000 clones, roughly four fifths of them singletons. This CDR3 has 13 amino acids. Deletions cut 0 bases from V and 3 bases from J, with 4 bases between. Germline lookup yields CDR1 KGHSH and CDR2 LQKENI.

The sequence came from a woman between 55 and 75 years old with acute or convalescent COVID-19. The V and J genes are TRBV18 and TRBJ2-3; D ambiguous. The sequencing sample was made of peripheral blood. The CDR3 DNA reads TGTGCCAGCTCACCACCGCGGACAGATACGCAGTATTTT. Protein sequence: CASSPPRTDTQYF. Together with reference TRBV18 and TRBJ2-3, the CDR3 gives the full variable domain: NAGVMQNPRHLVRRRGQEARLRCSPMKGHSHVYWYRQLPEEGLKFMVYLQKENIIDESGMPKERFSAEFPKEGPSILRIQQVVRGDSAAYFCASSPPRTDTQYFGPGTRLTVL.